This T cell receptor (beta chain) was found in a study of CXCR3-negative and CXCR3-positive naive CD8 T cells. Regarding the study as a whole: Hydrophobicity was higher for TRB CDR3s found in CXCR3-positive naive cells than in CXCR3-negative naive cells.

UMI-labeled 5' RACE yielded the TRB cDNA libraries. TCRdb re-analyzed the 5' RACE reads; it lists each CDR3 protein once, without DNA. The repertoire table contains 130,000 or so distinct CDR3 sequences. This CDR3 is built from 14 residues. Looked up from germline, CDR1 is SQVTM and CDR2 is ANQGSEA. As for this clonotype: What it recognizes is unknown.

This chain connects TRBV29-1 to TRBJ2-7; TCRdb designates TRBD1, a call that cannot be tested without DNA. The sample was naive CXCR3- CD8+ T cells from blood. Subset reported: CD45RO-CCR7+CD27+CD95- naive CD8+ T cells lacking CXCR3 (TNR3-). The clonotype comes from a human donor in good health. Some clones in this sample may be carry-over from other donors' samples. This CDR3 reads CSVEGQGAAYEQYF.